This TCR beta chain was sequenced for a study of blood T cell repertoires in COVID-19. Study summary: Acute-phase and convalescent COVID-19 samples originated in the United States, Italy and Spain. The analysed material was cDNA or gDNA that came from T cells, B-cell-depleted T cells, or PBMCs.

This clone was seen a few times. Original analysis: Amplified reference gene primers provided the basis for estimating nucleated cell counts. The data were produced by immunoSEQ multiplex PCR, yet TCRdb's version contains in-frame clones alone and is incomplete. The V and J calls and clone size come from that table; D and trimming were worked out from the DNA. The table has about 270,000 clones, around four fifths seen once. Germline V gene data show CDR1 as SEHNR and CDR2 as FQNEAQ (reference sequence). The CDR3 consists of 14 residues. The V gene lost 1 base and the J gene lost 1 base, with 8 bases spanning the gap.

The origin of this receptor is an elderly man with acute or convalescent COVID-19. The sample was peripheral blood. The chain employs TRBV7-9 and TRBJ2-7; unclear D gene. CDR3 nucleotides: TGTGCCAGCAGCTTAGATAACTGGTCCTACGAGCAGTACTTC. Translation: CASSLDNWSYEQYF. Looking up the rest from reference TRBV7-9 and TRBJ2-7 gives the full variable domain: DTGVSQNPRHKITKRGQNVTFRCDPISEHNRLYWYRQTLGQGPEFLTYFQNEAQLEKSRLLSDRFSAERPKGSFSTLEIQRTEQGDSAMYLCASSLDNWSYEQYFGPGTRLTVT.